One sample yielded the 9 T cell receptor beta chains listed below, sequenced in a study of T cells in Graves' hyperthyroidism and ophthalmopathy. Amplification of TCR beta CDR3 regions was performed using RNA transcripts as template. During a first-round RT-PCR of the TCR CDR3, the HTBI primer set was used. MiXCR, run by TCRdb on the multiplex PCR reads, gives a single entry per CDR3 protein. The sample lists some 570,000 distinct CDR3 sequences, approximately 17% occurring once. Source material: blood. The receptors stem from a young woman with Graves' ophthalmopathy.

As regards this clonotype: A much larger clone differs from this one at a single base, so this may be a read error. The genes are TRBV2 and TRBJ2-7; tentative D call: TRBD1 (5 bases). TRBJ2-1 matches the DNA end more closely, so the J call is doubtful. CDR3 size: 12 residues. The germline V gene encodes CDR1 SNHLY and CDR2 FYNNEI. CDR3 bases: TGTGCCAGCAGTGATGCAGGGTACGAGCAGTTCTTC. This gives the protein CASSDAGYEQFF.

This clonotype was counted ten times or more. V and J are TRBV27 and TRBJ2-7; possible D gene TRBD2, 6 bases. CDR3 size: 13 residues. The V end lost 5 bases, the J end lost 4 bases, and 12 bases lay between the germline ends. Per germline, CDR1 MNHEY and CDR2 SMNVEV (reference sequence). CDR3 amino acids: CASSRDFGYEQYF. The CDR3 DNA reads TGTGCCAGCAGTCGGGACTTCGGGTACGAGCAGTACTTC.

This clonotype came up a few times. The J gene is TRBJ2-7, the V gene TRBV20-1; a possible D gene is TRBD2 (6 bases). The CDR3 loop spans 14 amino acids. CDR1 is DFQATT and CDR2 is SNEGSKA in the germline V gene (reference sequence). With 1 base removed from V and 3 bases from J, the gap between germline ends came to 13 bases. In nucleotides, the CDR3 is TGCAGTGCTAGAGTTATGGGAGCGGGCTACGAGCAGTACTTC. Its translation is CSARVMGAGYEQYF.

This clonotype showed up many times. This rearrangement joins TRBV20-1 to TRBJ1-1; D gene ambiguous. The length of the CDR3 is 14 residues. CDR1 DFQATT and CDR2 SNEGSKA come from the germline V gene (reference sequence). V lost 0 bases, J lost 1 base, and 9 bases lay in between. CDR3 region: CSARDLLGNTEAFF. The CDR3 coding sequence is TGCAGTGCTAGAGATCTTTTGGGGAACACTGAAGCTTTCTTT.

This clonotype was recorded many times. This chain joins TRBV20-1 and TRBJ2-1; no definite D call. With 1 base removed from V and 0 bases from J, the gap between germline ends came to 7 bases. CDR3 length equals 14 residues. Germline V gives CDR1 DFQATT, CDR2 SNEGSKA (reference sequence). The CDR3 DNA reads as TGCAGTGCTAGAGGGGGTAGCTCCTACAATGAGCAGTTCTTC. This gives the protein CSARGGSSYNEQFF.

This clonotype was seen ten or more times. V gene TRBV12-3 or TRBV12-4 combines with J gene TRBJ1-2; TRBD1 agrees at 8 bases. This CDR3 has 14 amino acids. Trimming removed 6 bases from V and 8 bases from J; junction bases left unmatched: 11. CDR3 in DNA: TGTGCCAGCAGCGGGGGACAGGCGAGAAAAGGCTACACCTTC. It encodes CASSGGQARKGYTF.

At least ten counts were recorded for this clonotype. The J gene is TRBJ2-5, the V gene TRBV12-5; D gene unclear. Per the germline V gene, CDR1 is LGHNT and CDR2 is FRNRAP. The CDR3 runs 14 residues. V shed 2 bases and J shed 5 bases, with 12 bases lying between them. The CDR3 nucleotides read TGTGCTAGTGGTTTGTGGCCTACGGGCGAGACCCAGTACTTC. It codes for CASGLWPTGETQYF.

The sample holds many counts of this clonotype. The CDR3 DNA is TGTGCCAGCAGCTTAGTATTCGGGGGGGAACAGACCCAGTACTTC. Encoded protein: CASSLVFGGEQTQYF. The chain couples TRBV11-2 to TRBJ2-5; 8 bases map to TRBD2. CDR1 is SGHAT and CDR2 is FQNNGV in the germline V gene. The CDR3 runs 15 residues. V shed 1 base and J 6 bases; nucleotides not matched to a gene: 7.

In its sample, this clonotype was seen many times. The junction differs from germline at one of its ends, possibly a read error. The CDR3 is CASSRGLAQETQYF. The DNA for the CDR3 is TGCGCCAGCAGCAGGGGACTAGCGCAGGAGACCCAGTACTTC. This chain joins TRBV5-6 and TRBJ2-5; 10 bases are a match to TRBD2. CDR1 and CDR2 from the germline V gene are SGHDT and YYEEEE. This CDR3 comprises 14 residues.